The T cell receptor beta chain described here comes from a study of Graves' ophthalmopathy and Graves' hyperthyroidism (dated by TCRdb to 2016 to 2019). A note on the overall study: Peripheral blood samples were taken at the time of initial diagnosis, before any treatment was given. The study used signatures of the TCR beta repertoire to tell Graves' ophthalmopathy apart from Graves' hyperthyroidism and to predict which patients would progress to ophthalmopathy. In total, approximately 140 blood samples were TCR-sequenced: approximately 42 ophthalmopathy, under 80 hyperthyroidism and roughly 17 hyperthyroidism-to-ophthalmopathy patients. To explore V-J signatures that distinguish ophthalmopathy from hyperthyroidism, a discovery set of about a hundred patients was enrolled, made up of 43 with ophthalmopathy and 55 to 65 with stable hyperthyroidism. An independent validation cohort was composed of roughly 18 hyperthyroidism patients and approximately 15 patients who later progressed from hyperthyroidism to ophthalmopathy. T-cell repertoires of thyroid tissue and blood were compared in over 5 hyperthyroidism patients. Once sampling was done, hyperthyroidism patients were given methimazole at a starting dose of 30 mg daily, while ophthalmopathy patients were given high-dose intravenous methylprednisolone.

Ophthalmopathy patients were characterized by moderately to severely active disease, a Clinical Activity Score of at least 3, a NOSPECS grade of at least 4, and a disease duration under 3 months. Patients were excluded if they had other autoimmune diseases, uncontrolled infections, pregnancy or lactation. Clinical symptoms, serum thyroxine, TRAb, thyroid ultrasound and orbital computed tomography formed the basis of the diagnosis. PBMCs were isolated from more than 8 ml of fresh peripheral blood by Ficoll-Paque density gradient centrifugation. Trizol reagent was used to extract the total RNA, and its quality was then checked on an Agilent 2100 Bioanalyzer. The investigation overall reported the following: In validation, the model predicted ophthalmopathy progression with roughly 68% sensitivity and around 72% specificity; around twelve predicted patients were CT-confirmed with GO in a median of approximately 6.2 months. The 13-signature model separated ophthalmopathy from stable hyperthyroidism with approximately 85% sensitivity and less than 83% specificity in cross-validation, and 80%/75% in the test set. Sample size was not predetermined statistically, and investigators were not blinded to group allocation. Most expanded thyroid clonotypes with a frequency above 0.001 also appeared in blood, which suggests that blood repertoires may reflect the immune response in the thyroid.

CDR1 and CDR2 are drawn from the germline V gene: SGHRS, YFSETQ. The CDR3 starts with the cysteine, ends with the phenylalanine, and has 15 residues. CDR3 DNA only is kept here, 45 bases in frame from base 1. The germline V and J ends show losses of 4 bases and 4 bases respectively, and no gene match explains 7 bases of the junction. TCR beta CDR3 regions were amplified from RNA transcripts for repertoire sequencing. The first round was an RT-PCR using HTBI primers with the Qiagen OneStep RT-PCR kit, and this first round was followed by a second-round multiplex PCR, then size selection and purification. The libraries underwent paired-end sequencing with 100 bp reads on an Illumina HiSeq2000. The published analysis was carried out like this. SOAPnuke was used for read processing, and reads with adapters, uncalled bases, a mean Phred below 15, or no exact constant-primer or identifier match were discarded. COPE v1.2.5 was used to merge high-quality paired reads. Each unique nucleotide sequence was defined as a clonotype, and clonotypes were aligned to IMGT TRB V, D and J references with MiTCR v1.1. The analysis was limited to V-J combinations with a frequency above 0.0001, which together covered approximately 99% of the repertoires. A TCR clonal expansion and chaos score per V-J combination was defined as the ratio of F50 clonal expansion to chaos observed in the TCRdist matrix. Features were reduced by Welch's t-statistics and random forest to 10 to 15 V-J combinations, which fed a naive Bayes classifier. The similarity between thyroid and blood repertoires was quantified using the Morisita-Horn index. Using fastp at Q25 and MiXCR, TCRdb reprocessed the public reads and kept productive beta chains. Rows are combined by CDR3 protein, so each entry shows the most common genes and DNA. The V and J calls, along with clone size, are taken from TCRdb and not from the paper's own processing. This sample gives about 640,000 distinct CDR3 sequences in total; approximately 39% of them show up just once. The ten biggest clones cover about 3.3% of the sample.

This clonotype has at least ten counts. Its antigen is not yet known. Qualities for individual bases were not recorded, and no much larger clone is one base off. The sequenced material came from peripheral blood. The TCR was taken from an adult man with Graves' ophthalmopathy. The receptor chain draws on TRBV5-1 and TRBJ1-2; TRBD1 agrees with 10 junctional bases. CDR3 loop: CASSLAGQGTYGYTF. The nucleotides read TGCGCCAGCAGCCTGGCGGGACAGGGGACCTATGGCTACACCTTC.